This T cell receptor beta chain was recovered during a study of T cell responses to AZD1222 COVID-19 vaccine. Method: immunoSEQ multiplex PCR; TCRdb's copy keeps in-frame clones and lacks some. This sample has about 79,000 clones, with 65% to 85% found just once. Trimming took off 1 base at V and 4 bases at J, with 8 bases between the two ends. From germline, CDR1 is GTSNPN and CDR2 SVGIG (reference sequence). The CDR3 runs to 13 residues. Study-level results: Spike-wide coverage was observed for vaccine-associated CD4 TCRs, with dominant responses at 160-218 and 743-854. Among spike-specific TCRs, nearly half reportedly target unmutated variant regions. The peak T cell response came first, and repertoires were sampled only after it.

A note on this clone: The antigen remains undetermined.

This TCR derives from an adult in good health. This material consisted of peripheral blood, taken on day 0 of AZD1222 vaccination. The chain joins TRBV30 to TRBJ1-5; a weak D match, TRBD1 (5 bases). CDR3 coding DNA: TGTGCCTGGAGTGACAGGTCGAATCAGCCCCAGCATTTT. This sequence encodes CAWSDRSNQPQHF.